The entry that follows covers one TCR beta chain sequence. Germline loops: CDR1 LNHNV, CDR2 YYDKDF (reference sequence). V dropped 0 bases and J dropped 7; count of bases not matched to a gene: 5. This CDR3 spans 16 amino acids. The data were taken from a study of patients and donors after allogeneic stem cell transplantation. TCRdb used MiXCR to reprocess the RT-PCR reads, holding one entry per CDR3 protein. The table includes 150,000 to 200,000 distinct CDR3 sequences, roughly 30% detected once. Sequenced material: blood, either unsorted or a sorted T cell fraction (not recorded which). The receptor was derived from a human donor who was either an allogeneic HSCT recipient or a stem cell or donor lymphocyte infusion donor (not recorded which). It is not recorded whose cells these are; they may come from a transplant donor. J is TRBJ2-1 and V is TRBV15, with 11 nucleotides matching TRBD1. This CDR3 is CATSRDRTGGWNEQFF. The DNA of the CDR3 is TGTGCCACCAGCAGAGATAGGACAGGGGGCTGGAATGAGCAGTTCTTC.